Listed below are T cell receptor beta chains from one sample, sequenced in a study of cytomegalovirus exposure and HLA in healthy donors. Sequencing used immunoSEQ multiplex PCR; TCRdb keeps in-frame clones, though not all of them. The table records more than 140,000 clones, 70% to 90% of them present only once. The source material was PBMCs. These receptors all stem from a woman younger than 30 in good health and CMV-seropositive. The CDR3 runs from the conserved cysteine through the conserved F or W. Each record gives: CDR3 protein, clone size, J gene, V gene. The size field is filled for only some rows; it gives once, few, many or a size class.

CDR3 protein: CAWSVEWGDGYTF; clone size: NA; J gene: TRBJ1-2; V gene: TRBV30
CDR3 protein: CASSEGQGARQPQHF; clone size: NA; J gene: TRBJ1-5; V gene: TRBV10-2
CDR3 protein: CASSQDSRRRGREQFF; clone size: few; J gene: TRBJ2-1; V gene: TRBV4-3
CDR3 protein: CASSARDRGQMNTEAFF; clone size: once; J gene: TRBJ1-1; V gene: TRBV9
CDR3 protein: CASSLERRSAKNIQYF; clone size: NA; J gene: TRBJ2-4; V gene: TRBV28
CDR3 protein: CASSVSRGETQYF; clone size: NA; J gene: TRBJ2-5; V gene: TRBV2
CDR3 protein: CASSPHGGPGTEAFF; clone size: NA; J gene: TRBJ1-1; V gene: TRBV4-1
CDR3 protein: CASSRGLAGMASTDTQYF; clone size: once; J gene: TRBJ2-3; V gene: TRBV19
CDR3 protein: CASSSPAGETDTQYF; clone size: NA; J gene: TRBJ2-3; V gene: TRBV28
CDR3 protein: CASSLADRDQPQHF; clone size: NA; J gene: TRBJ1-5; V gene: TRBV7-6
CDR3 protein: CASSYSGGQGTGELFF; clone size: NA; J gene: TRBJ2-2; V gene: TRBV6-6
CDR3 protein: CASRRDSASYEQYF; clone size: NA; J gene: TRBJ2-7; V gene: TRBV19
CDR3 protein: CASSPRTSGRDTQYF; clone size: NA; J gene: TRBJ2-3; V gene: TRBV7-3
CDR3 protein: CASSLGGQGTDYGYTF; clone size: NA; J gene: TRBJ1-2; V gene: TRBV5-6
CDR3 protein: CASSLRGQETQYF; clone size: NA; J gene: TRBJ2-5; V gene: TRBV7-3
CDR3 protein: CASSYSGEGNQPQHF; clone size: NA; J gene: TRBJ1-5; V gene: TRBV6-5
CDR3 protein: CASRTGANTGELFF; clone size: NA; J gene: TRBJ2-2; V gene: TRBV11-2
CDR3 protein: CASSFSGRALSTDTQYF; clone size: NA; J gene: TRBJ2-3; V gene: TRBV27
CDR3 protein: CASSVSGRVSDTQYF; clone size: NA; J gene: TRBJ2-3; V gene: TRBV9
CDR3 protein: CASSPGTPSSYEQYF; clone size: NA; J gene: TRBJ2-7; V gene: TRBV12-1
CDR3 protein: CASSLQGSEMNTEAFF; clone size: NA; J gene: TRBJ1-1; V gene: TRBV7-2
CDR3 protein: CASGTDIAKNIQYF; clone size: NA; J gene: TRBJ2-4; V gene: TRBV10-1
CDR3 protein: CASSLSGTVNQPQHF; clone size: NA; J gene: TRBJ1-5; V gene: TRBV7-8
CDR3 protein: CASSVAGSPNTGELFF; clone size: NA; J gene: TRBJ2-2; V gene: TRBV9
CDR3 protein: CASSQDRGNGYTF; clone size: NA; J gene: TRBJ1-2; V gene: TRBV4-3
CDR3 protein: CASSLGPGVTF; clone size: NA; J gene: TRBJ1-2; V gene: TRBV11-3
CDR3 protein: CASSEYELAGHLYEQYF; clone size: once; J gene: TRBJ2-7; V gene: TRBV25-1
CDR3 protein: CASSLGHGPYEQYF; clone size: NA; J gene: TRBJ2-7; V gene: TRBV5-1
CDR3 protein: CASSTPTGGAETQYF; clone size: NA; J gene: TRBJ2-5; V gene: TRBV28
CDR3 protein: CASSPREGFWPQHF; clone size: NA; J gene: TRBJ1-5; V gene: TRBV7-9
CDR3 protein: CASSQARAPSYGYTF; clone size: NA; J gene: TRBJ1-2; V gene: TRBV4-3
CDR3 protein: CASSESGYSGANVLTF; clone size: NA; J gene: TRBJ2-6; V gene: TRBV2
CDR3 protein: CASSESGDQPQHF; clone size: NA; J gene: TRBJ1-5; V gene: TRBV10-1
CDR3 protein: CASSPPTSGRIGGELFF; clone size: NA; J gene: TRBJ2-2; V gene: TRBV5-1
CDR3 protein: CASGYRGRGEKLFF; clone size: NA; J gene: TRBJ1-4; V gene: TRBV5-1
CDR3 protein: CASTWVAATPTDTQYF; clone size: NA; J gene: TRBJ2-3; V gene: TRBV2
CDR3 protein: CASSSWTSGSPHEQFF; clone size: NA; J gene: TRBJ2-1; V gene: TRBV7-9
CDR3 protein: CASSRTGGREYYGYTF; clone size: NA; J gene: TRBJ1-2; V gene: TRBV14
CDR3 protein: CASSQVNQPQHF; clone size: NA; J gene: TRBJ1-5; V gene: TRBV4-2